The rows below give T cell receptor beta chains drawn from one sample of a study of T cells in Graves' hyperthyroidism and ophthalmopathy. One entry per CDR3 protein, called by TCRdb with MiXCR from the multiplex PCR reads. Of roughly 500,000 distinct CDR3 sequences listed, approximately 15% are singletons. Material for sequencing was blood. The receptors originated from a woman aged 30 to 39 with Graves' hyperthyroidism that later progressed to Graves' ophthalmopathy. Both conserved end residues are part of each CDR3. A D gene is named only where the DNA matches it firmly. Part of the rows lack a size; the others show once, few, many or a class for expanded clones.

V	D	size	J	CDR3	DNA
TRBV5-1	.	few	TRBJ2-7	CASSPGRSIYEQYF	TGCGCCAGCAGCCCGGGACGGTCTATCTACGAGCAGTACTTC
TRBV3-1	.	many	TRBJ2-7	CASSQAQGNSYEQYF	TGTGCCAGCAGCCAAGCGCAGGGGAACTCCTACGAGCAGTACTTC
TRBV27	.	many	TRBJ2-1	CASSLGSDGGNEQFF	TGTGCCAGCAGTTTGGGGTCAGACGGAGGCAATGAGCAGTTCTTC
TRBV28	TRBD2	.	TRBJ2-7	CASMGGGTYEQYF	TGTGCCAGCATGGGCGGGGGAACCTACGAGCAGTACTTC
TRBV9	.	many	TRBJ2-3	CASSQDSYTDTQYF	TGTGCCAGCAGTCAGGACAGTTACACAGATACGCAGTATTTT
TRBV13	.	many	TRBJ2-1	CASSLEISSRARNEQFF	TGTGCCAGCAGCTTAGAGATTTCCTCCCGGGCCCGAAATGAGCAGTTCTTC
TRBV12-3/TRBV12-4	.	many	TRBJ2-3	CASSLEGVGTDTQYF	TGTGCCAGCAGTTTAGAGGGGGTCGGCACAGATACGCAGTATTTT
TRBV10-3	TRBD2	many	TRBJ2-5	CAISDAGAGETQYF	TGTGCCATCAGTGACGCGGGAGCAGGAGAGACCCAGTACTTC
TRBV9	TRBD2	many	TRBJ2-6	CASSVSGAGGSGANVLTF	TGTGCCAGCAGCGTATCGGGGGCGGGAGGCTCTGGGGCCAACGTCCTGACTTTC
TRBV6-2/TRBV6-3	.	once	TRBJ2-5	CASSRSLVVVSQETQYF	TGTGCCAGCAGTCGGTCCTTAGTAGTAGTATCCCAAGAGACCCAGTACTTC
TRBV5-6	.	many	TRBJ1-4	CASSSDVSRPANEKLFF	TGTGCCAGCAGCTCGGATGTCAGCCGTCCGGCTAATGAAAAACTGTTTTTT
TRBV29-1	TRBD1	many	TRBJ1-2	CSVGETGSIPYGYTF	TGCAGCGTTGGCGAGACAGGGAGTATACCATATGGCTACACCTTC
TRBV30	.	many	TRBJ2-3	CAWAGRISTDTQYF	TGTGCCTGGGCGGGGCGGATTAGCACAGATACGCAGTATTTT
TRBV27	.	many	TRBJ1-1	CASSSAGAQGTEAFF	TGTGCCAGCAGTTCCGCAGGGGCCCAGGGCACTGAAGCTTTCTTT
TRBV6-2/TRBV6-3	TRBD1	many	TRBJ2-7	CASSYLVGQGAGEQYF	TGTGCCAGCAGTTACTTGGTCGGACAGGGGGCGGGCGAGCAGTACTTC
TRBV27	.	many	TRBJ1-2	CASSLQGPNYGYTF	TGTGCCAGCAGTTTACAGGGGCCTAACTATGGCTACACCTTC
TRBV27	.	many	TRBJ2-3	CASRKRPDTDTQYF	TGTGCCAGCAGAAAACGCCCAGACACAGATACGCAGTATTTT
TRBV9	TRBD2	once	TRBJ2-5	CASSVHSGIGLAGGETQYF	TGTGCCAGCAGCGTTCATAGTGGTATCGGACTAGCGGGAGGTGAGACCCAGTACTTC
TRBV9	TRBD1	many	TRBJ2-1	CASSVGGGTEQFF	TGTGCCAGCAGCGTAGGAGGGGGCACTGAGCAGTTCTTC
TRBV28	.	few	TRBJ1-1	CASSLYLMMNTEAFF	TGTGCCAGCAGTTTATATTTGATGATGAACACTGAAGCTTTCTTT
TRBV19	.	.	TRBJ1-1	CASSINAEGITEAFF	TGTGCCAGTAGTATTAATGCTGAAGGGATCACTGAAGCTTTCTTT
TRBV29-1	.	many	TRBJ2-7	CSVEEGGAGSSYEQYF	TGCAGCGTTGAAGAAGGAGGAGCGGGCTCGTCCTACGAGCAGTACTTC
TRBV4-1	TRBD2	few	TRBJ2-2	CASSQDYRAGLAGRGDTGELFF	TGCGCCAGCAGCCAAGATTACAGGGCGGGACTAGCGGGACGGGGGGACACCGGGGAGCTGTTTTTT
TRBV7-2	.	few	TRBJ1-1	CASSLVGGPEAFF	TGTGCCAGCAGCTTAGTAGGCGGCCCTGAAGCTTTCTTT